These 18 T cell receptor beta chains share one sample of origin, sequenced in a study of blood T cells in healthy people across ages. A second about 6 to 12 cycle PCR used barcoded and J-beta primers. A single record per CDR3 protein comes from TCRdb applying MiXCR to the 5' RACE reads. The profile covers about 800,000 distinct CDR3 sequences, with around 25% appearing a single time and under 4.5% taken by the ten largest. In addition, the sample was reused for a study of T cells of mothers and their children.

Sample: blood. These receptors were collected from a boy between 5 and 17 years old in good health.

Here the CDR3 DNA reads TGCAGTGCTAGAGATAGGAAGTCTAGCGGGGGTTTAGAGACCCAGTACTTC. Translation gives CSARDRKSSGGLETQYF. The chain combines TRBV20-1 with TRBJ2-5, with 10 bases lining up with TRBD2. J was trimmed by 4 bases and V by 0 bases; bases with no gene match: 11. Germline CDR1 reads DFQATT; CDR2 reads SNEGSKA (reference sequence). The CDR3 is 17 residues long.

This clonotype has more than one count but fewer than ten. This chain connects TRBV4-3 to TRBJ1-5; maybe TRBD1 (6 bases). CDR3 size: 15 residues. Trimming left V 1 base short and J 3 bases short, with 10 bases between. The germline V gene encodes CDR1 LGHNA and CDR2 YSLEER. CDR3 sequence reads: CASSQGLGANQPQHF. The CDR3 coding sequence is TGCGCCAGCAGCCAAGGGTTGGGGGCCAATCAGCCCCAGCATTTT.

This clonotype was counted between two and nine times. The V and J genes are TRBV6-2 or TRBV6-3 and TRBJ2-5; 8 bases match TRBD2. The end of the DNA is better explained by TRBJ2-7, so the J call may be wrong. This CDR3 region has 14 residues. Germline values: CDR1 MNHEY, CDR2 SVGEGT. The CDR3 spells CATKTGLVLDEQYF. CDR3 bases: TGTGCCACTAAAACGGGACTAGTTCTCGACGAGCAGTACTTC.

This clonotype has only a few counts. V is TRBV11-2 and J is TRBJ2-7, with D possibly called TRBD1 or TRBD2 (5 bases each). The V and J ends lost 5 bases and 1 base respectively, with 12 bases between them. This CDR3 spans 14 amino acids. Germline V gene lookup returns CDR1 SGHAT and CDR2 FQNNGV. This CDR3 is CASSRGHGSYEQYF. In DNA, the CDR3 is TGTGCCAGCAGCCGGGGCCATGGGTCCTACGAGCAGTACTTC.

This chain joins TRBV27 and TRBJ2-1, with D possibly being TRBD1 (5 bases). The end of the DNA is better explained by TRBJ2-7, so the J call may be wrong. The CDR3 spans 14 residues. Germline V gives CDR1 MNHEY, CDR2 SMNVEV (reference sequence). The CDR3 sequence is CASRKESGTYEQYF. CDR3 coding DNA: TGTGCCAGCAGGAAGGAGTCAGGGACCTACGAGCAGTACTTC.

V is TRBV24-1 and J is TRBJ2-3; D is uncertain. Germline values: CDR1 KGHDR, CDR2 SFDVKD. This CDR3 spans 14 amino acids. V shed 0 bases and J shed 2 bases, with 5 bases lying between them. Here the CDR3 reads CATSDLQHTDTQYF. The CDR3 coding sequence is TGTGCCACCAGTGATTTGCAACACACAGATACGCAGTATTTT.

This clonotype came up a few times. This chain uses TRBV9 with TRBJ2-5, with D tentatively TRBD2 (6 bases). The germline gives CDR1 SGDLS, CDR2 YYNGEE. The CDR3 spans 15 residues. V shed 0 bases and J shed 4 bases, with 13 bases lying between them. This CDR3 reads CASSVAGGSLETQYF. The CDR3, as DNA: TGTGCCAGCAGCGTAGCTGGGGGGAGTCTAGAGACCCAGTACTTC.

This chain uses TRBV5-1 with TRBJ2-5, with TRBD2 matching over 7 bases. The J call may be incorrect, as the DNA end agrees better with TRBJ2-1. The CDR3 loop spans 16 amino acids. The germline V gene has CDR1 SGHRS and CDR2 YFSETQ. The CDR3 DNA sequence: TGCGCCAGCAGCTTGGGTCTAGCGGTGATCTACAATGAGCAGTTCTTC. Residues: CASSLGLAVIYNEQFF.

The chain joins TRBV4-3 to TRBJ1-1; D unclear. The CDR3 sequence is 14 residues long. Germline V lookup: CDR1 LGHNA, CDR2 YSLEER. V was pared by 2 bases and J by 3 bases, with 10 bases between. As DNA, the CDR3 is TGCGCCAGCAGCCAACAGGCTAGGGACACTGAAGCTTTCTTT. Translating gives CASSQQARDTEAFF.

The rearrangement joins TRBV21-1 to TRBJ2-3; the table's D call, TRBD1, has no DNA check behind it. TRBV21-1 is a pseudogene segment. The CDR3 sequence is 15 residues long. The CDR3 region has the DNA TGTGCCAGCAGCAAAGGGACAGGGGGCACAGATACGCAGTATTTT. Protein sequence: CASSKGTGGTDTQYF.

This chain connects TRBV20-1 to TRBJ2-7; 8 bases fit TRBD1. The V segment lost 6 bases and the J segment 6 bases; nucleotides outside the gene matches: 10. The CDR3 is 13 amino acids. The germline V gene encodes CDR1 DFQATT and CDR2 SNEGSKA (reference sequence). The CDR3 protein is CSAPDRAVIEQYF. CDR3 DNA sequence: TGCAGTGCCCCGGACAGGGCCGTTATCGAGCAGTACTTC.

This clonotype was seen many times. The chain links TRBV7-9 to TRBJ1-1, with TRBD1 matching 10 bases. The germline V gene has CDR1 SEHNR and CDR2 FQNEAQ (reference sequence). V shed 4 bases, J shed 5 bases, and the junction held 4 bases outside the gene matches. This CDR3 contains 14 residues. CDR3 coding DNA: TGTGCCAGCAGCTCAGGACAGGGGGAGACTGAAGCTTTCTTT. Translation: CASSSGQGETEAFF.

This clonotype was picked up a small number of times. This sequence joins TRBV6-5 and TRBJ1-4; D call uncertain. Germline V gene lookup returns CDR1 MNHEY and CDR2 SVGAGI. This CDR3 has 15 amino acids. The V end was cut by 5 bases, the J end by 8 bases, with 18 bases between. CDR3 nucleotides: TGTGCCAGCAGTCCGCCGGGAGGGATGGTGGAAAAACTGTTTTTT. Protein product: CASSPPGGMVEKLFF.

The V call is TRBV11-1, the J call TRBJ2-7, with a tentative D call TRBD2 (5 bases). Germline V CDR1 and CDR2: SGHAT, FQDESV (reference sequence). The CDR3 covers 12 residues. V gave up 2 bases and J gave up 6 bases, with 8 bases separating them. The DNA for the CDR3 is TGTGCCAGCAGCTTAATTCGGGGCGAGCAGTACTTC. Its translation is CASSLIRGEQYF. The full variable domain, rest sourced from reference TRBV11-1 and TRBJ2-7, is EAEVAQSPRYKITEKSQAVAFWCDPISGHATLYWYRQILGQGPELLVQFQDESVVDDSQLPKDRFSAERLKGVDSTLKIQPAELGDSAMYLCASSLIRGEQYFGPGTRLTVT.

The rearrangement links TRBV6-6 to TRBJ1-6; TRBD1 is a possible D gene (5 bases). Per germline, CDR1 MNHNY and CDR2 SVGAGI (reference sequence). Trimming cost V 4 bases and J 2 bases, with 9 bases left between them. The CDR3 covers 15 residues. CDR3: CASSFGGTYNSPLHF. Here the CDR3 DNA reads TGTGCCAGCAGTTTTGGGGGTACCTATAATTCACCCCTCCACTTT.

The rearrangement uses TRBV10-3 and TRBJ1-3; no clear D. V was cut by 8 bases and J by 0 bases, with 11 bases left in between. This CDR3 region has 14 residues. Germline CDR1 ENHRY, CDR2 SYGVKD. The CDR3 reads CAIGQTNSGNTIYF. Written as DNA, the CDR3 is TGTGCCATCGGCCAGACCAACTCTGGAAACACCATATATTTT.

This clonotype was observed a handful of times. The CDR3: CATIQPQGGTEAFF. In DNA form, the CDR3 reads TGTGCCACCATTCAACCACAGGGAGGGACTGAAGCTTTCTTT. The genes are TRBV6-2 or TRBV6-3 and TRBJ1-1; D might be TRBD1 (6 bases). V lost 10 bases, J lost 5 bases, and 20 bases lay in between. This CDR3 contains 14 residues. Germline V CDR1 and CDR2: MNHEY, SVGEGT.

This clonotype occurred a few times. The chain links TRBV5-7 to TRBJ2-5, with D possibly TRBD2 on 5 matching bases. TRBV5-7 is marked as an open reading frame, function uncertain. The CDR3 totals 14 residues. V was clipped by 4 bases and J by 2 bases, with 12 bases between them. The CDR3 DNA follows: TGTGCCAGCAGCCCGGAGGACGGACAAGAGACCCAGTACTTC. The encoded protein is CASSPEDGQETQYF.